These 19 T cell receptor beta chains were all obtained from the same sample, sequenced in a study of OX40 agonist ivuxolimab in advanced cancers. Produced via immunoSEQ multiplex PCR; TCRdb's table is partial and in-frame only. The sample holds 60,000 to 75,000 clones, around 80% seen once. The material was CD4+ or CD8+ T cells sorted from blood, obtained in a trial of the OX40 agonist ivuxolimab. The receptor set was obtained from an adult with an advanced solid tumor such as melanoma, head and neck, liver or kidney cancer.

There are a few counts of this clone. This sequence joins TRBV2 and TRBJ1-1; 9 bases agree with TRBD1. J lost 0 bases, V lost 7 bases, and 3 bases had no gene match. Germline CDR1 SNHLY, CDR2 FYNNEI. The CDR3 sequence is 14 residues long. The CDR3 is CASTRQGVNTEAFF. The CDR3 nucleotides read TGTGCCAGCACTAGACAGGGGGTGAACACTGAAGCTTTCTTT.

V is TRBV27 and J is TRBJ1-6; D is uncertain. Germline V lookup: CDR1 MNHEY, CDR2 SMNVEV (reference sequence). CDR3 length: 14 residues. The V end was cut by 6 bases, the J end by 1 base, with 7 bases between. The CDR3 DNA follows: TGTGCCAGCAGGGCACTTTCCTATAATTCACCCCTCCACTTT. As protein: CASRALSYNSPLHF.

The chain combines TRBV5-6 with TRBJ2-3, with TRBD1 matching over 7 bases. V gave up 3 bases and J gave up 2 bases; unmatched junction bases: 3. Germline CDR1 is SGHDT and CDR2 is YYEEEE. The CDR3 sequence is 14 residues long. The CDR3 nucleotides are TGTGCCAGCAGCTCACAGGGGTACACAGATACGCAGTATTTT. Its translation is CASSSQGYTDTQYF.

The V call is TRBV2, the J call TRBJ2-1; 10 bases are shared with TRBD1. This CDR3 region has 15 residues. Looked up from germline, CDR1 is SNHLY and CDR2 is FYNNEI. Losses at the gene ends were 2 bases for V and 7 bases for J; bases not matched to a gene: 5. The CDR3 DNA is TGTGCCAGCAGTGAAAGGACAGGGGGGAGTAATGAGCAGTTCTTC. Translated: CASSERTGGSNEQFF.

This chain joins TRBV5-1 and TRBJ2-3; D could derive from TRBD1 or TRBD2 (5 bases each). CDR3 length: 17 residues. The V gene lost 0 bases and the J gene lost 5 bases, with 19 bases spanning the gap. CDR1 SGHRS and CDR2 YFSETQ come from the germline V gene. This chain's CDR3 is CASSLEGTLEQVDTQYF. The CDR3 DNA reads as TGCGCCAGCAGCTTGGAAGGGACCCTCGAGCAGGTAGATACGCAGTATTTT.

V and J are TRBV27 and TRBJ1-1; TRBD1 might be the D (6 bases). V was cut by 2 bases and J by 2 bases, with 9 bases left in between. The germline gives CDR1 MNHEY, CDR2 SMNVEV (reference sequence). The CDR3 extends over 14 amino acids. CDR3 sequence (DNA): TGTGCCAGCAGTTTAGGGACAATTAACACTGAAGCTTTCTTT. Translation: CASSLGTINTEAFF.

The chain uses TRBV6-4 and TRBJ2-1, with a weak D call TRBD2 (6 bases). Germline CDR1 is MRHNA and CDR2 is SNTAGT. V lost 4 bases and J 5 bases, leaving 15 bases between the germline ends. This CDR3 comprises 15 residues. The CDR3 region has the DNA TGTGCCAGCAGTGCCCAACCGGGACTGAACAATGAGCAGTTCTTC. Encoded protein: CASSAQPGLNNEQFF.

This chain joins TRBV6-5 and TRBJ2-7, with D perhaps matching TRBD1 (6 bases). The germline V and J ends were trimmed by 6 bases and 0 bases, with 12 bases remaining between them. The CDR3 has 14 residues. Per germline, CDR1 MNHEY and CDR2 SVGAGI. The CDR3, as DNA: TGTGCCAGCAGCCGAGGACAGAGCTCCTACGAGCAGTACTTC. It encodes CASSRGQSSYEQYF.

J is TRBJ2-5 and V is TRBV7-2; tentatively, D is TRBD1 (5 bases). Trimming pared 8 bases from V and 2 bases from J, leaving 24 bases between. CDR3 length: 17 amino acids. Germline V CDR1 and CDR2: SGHTA, FQGNSA. The CDR3 region is CASRRAGRLLGQETQYF. Here the CDR3 DNA reads TGTGCCAGCCGACGGGCAGGGCGGCTTCTTGGACAAGAGACCCAGTACTTC.

The genes are TRBV30 and TRBJ1-2; 7 nucleotides line up with TRBD1. V dropped 4 bases and J dropped 8; count of bases not matched to a gene: 7. There are 12 residues in the CDR3. CDR1 is GTSNPN, CDR2 SVGIG, per germline (reference sequence). CDR3 sequence: CAWNRQGLGYTF. The CDR3 nucleotides are TGTGCCTGGAATAGACAGGGTTTGGGCTACACCTTC.

This clone showed up just a few times. The rearrangement joins TRBV4-2 to TRBJ2-6; no definite D call. CDR3 size: 17 residues. The germline V gene has CDR1 LGHNA and CDR2 YNFKEQ. The V end lost 5 bases, the J end lost 0 bases, and 14 bases lay between the germline ends. CDR3 nucleotides: TGTGCCAGCAGCAAAGGCCAGGACCTCTCTGGGGCCAACGTCCTGACTTTC. Amino acids: CASSKGQDLSGANVLTF.

The gene calls are TRBV5-4 and TRBJ1-1; D call uncertain. The CDR3 loop spans 13 amino acids. Deletions cut 4 bases from V and 6 bases from J, with 13 bases between. Per germline, CDR1 SGHNT and CDR2 YYREEE (reference sequence). CDR3 protein: CASSNNWGPEAFF. The DNA for the CDR3 is TGTGCCAGCAGCAACAACTGGGGTCCTGAAGCTTTCTTT.

The chain combines TRBV4-1 with TRBJ2-7; D perhaps matches TRBD1 (8 bases). The germline V gene encodes CDR1 MGHRA and CDR2 YSYEKL. V was trimmed by 8 bases and J by 7 bases, leaving 15 bases between them. The CDR3 contains 12 residues. The CDR3 loop is CASGQGLREQYF. In nucleotides, the CDR3 is TGCGCCAGCGGACAGGGACTAAGGGAGCAGTACTTC.

The chain couples TRBV6-1 to TRBJ1-2; D not certain. Trimming removed 7 bases at V and 8 bases at J, with 14 bases between. Looked up from germline, CDR1 is MNHNS and CDR2 is SASEGT. The CDR3 has 12 residues. The CDR3, as DNA: TGTGCCAGCACCAGTCAGAGCATAGGCTACACCTTC. Translated, it gives CASTSQSIGYTF.

The chain joins TRBV11-2 to TRBJ2-2, with no clear D. CDR1 is SGHAT, CDR2 FQNNGV, per germline. V was pared by 1 base and J by 10 bases, with 7 bases between. The CDR3 spans 12 residues. As DNA, the CDR3 is TGTGCCAGCAGCTTAGGAGCAAAGGAGCTGTTTTTT. This codes for CASSLGAKELFF. Using reference TRBV11-2 and TRBJ2-2 for the parts outside the CDR3, the full variable domain is EAGVAQSPRYKIIEKRQSVAFWCNPISGHATLYWYQQILGQGPKLLIQFQNNGVVDDSQLPKDRFSAERLKGVDSTLKIQPAKLEDSAVYLCASSLGAKELFFGEGSRLTVL.

The rearrangement joins TRBV6-4 to TRBJ1-1; the match to TRBD1 covers 7 bases. After removal of 5 bases from V and 1 base from J, the junction contained 4 bases not matched to a gene. From germline, CDR1 is MRHNA and CDR2 SNTAGT. CDR3 size: 14 residues. The CDR3 loop is CASSPTGRNTEAFF. The CDR3, as DNA: TGTGCCAGCAGTCCGACAGGGCGGAACACTGAAGCTTTCTTT.

The rearrangement links TRBV7-2 to TRBJ2-1, with D possibly matching TRBD2 (6 bases). V lost 2 bases and J lost 9, with 14 bases in between. CDR1 and CDR2 (germline): SGHTA, FQGNSA. The CDR3 has 14 residues. Written as DNA, the CDR3 is TGTGCCAGCAGCTTAAACGGGGGAAGAGGTGAGCAGTTCTTC. It encodes CASSLNGGRGEQFF.

This chain joins TRBV18 and TRBJ1-2; tentative D call: TRBD1 (5 bases). The CDR3 has 14 amino acids. V was cut by 5 bases and J by 1 base, with 11 bases left in between. Germline lookup yields CDR1 KGHSH and CDR2 LQKENI. The chain's CDR3 is CASSIQEINYGYTF. The CDR3 DNA sequence: TGTGCCAGCTCAATACAGGAAATTAACTATGGCTACACCTTC.

V and J are TRBV9 and TRBJ1-6; 7 bases are a match to TRBD1. V lost 0 bases, J lost 7 bases, and 4 bases stayed unmatched. The CDR3 covers 15 residues. The germline V gene has CDR1 SGDLS and CDR2 YYNGEE. The CDR3 sequence is CASSVEGAANSPLHF. The CDR3 DNA reads as TGTGCCAGCAGCGTAGAGGGGGCGGCGAATTCACCCCTCCACTTT.